This T cell receptor beta chain was retrieved from a study of Tregs in tolerant kidney transplant recipients (dated by TCRdb to the late 2010s). Study-level background: The transplants used related donors along with nonmyeloablative bone marrow transplantation, and in the human trials mixed chimerism was transient. Before combined kidney and bone marrow transplantation, this study identified donor-specific regulatory T cells using TCRbeta sequencing and then followed those same cells after transplant.

On the study overall, not on this receptor specifically: The study was constrained by small patient numbers, and validation of the findings is required in larger populations and under other immunosuppression protocols. Because the PCR primers were changed over time for some patients, nucleotide-level comparison could not be performed across the samples from those patients. In tolerant patients, donor-specific Tregs expanded more than Tregs overall, which suggests antigen-driven rather than nonspecific expansion. Biological reproducibility was not directly addressed, though technical replication error appeared minimal. Expanding Tregs with activated donor B cells appeared to identify the most biologically relevant and donor-specific TCRbeta repertoire.

The time point label of this sample denotes: blood sample drawn before combined kidney and bone marrow transplant. Unstimulated Tregs (CD4+CD25+CD127-), CD4+ non-Tregs (CD4+CD25-), CD4 and CD8 cells were FACS-sorted from thawed PBMCs. Prior to Treg sorting, thawed PBMCs were rested overnight at 37 degrees C with around 220 IU/ml IL-2. 4 combined kidney and bone marrow transplant recipients from the ITN036ST trial were included as patients, and samples were available only from these trial subjects. Healthy control blood was processed to PBMCs with a Ficoll density gradient and then cryopreserved, whereas patient PBMCs were collected both before and after transplant. As to this clone: What this receptor recognizes is not known. Nothing much larger sits one base from this clone, and base qualities are not available.

For TCRbeta CDR3 sequencing, genomic DNA from the sorted cells was extracted using the QIAGEN DNeasy Blood and Tissue Kit. High-throughput TCRbeta CDR3 sequencing, which included PCR amplification with bias correction and internal controls, was done commercially through immunoSEQ. The study's own analysis went as follows. Unique productive TCRbeta sequences were defined by CDR3 nucleotide sequence when primers matched and otherwise by CDR3 amino acid sequence together with Vbeta and Jbeta genes. As a correction for sorting error, sequences shared between sorted populations at a frequency ratio of 2:1 or less were discarded, and the remaining shared sequences were assigned to the higher population. Sequences were defined as donor-reactive when expanded at least 5-fold in CFSE-low cells versus unstimulated cells and present at a frequency of at least 0.01% in CFSE-low cells. Jensen-Shannon divergence, calculated on the top 100 TCRbeta sequences ranked by frequency, was used to quantify repertoire divergence. For samples with multiple sequencing runs, sorting error was corrected in each run separately before the runs were combined. This is the immuneACCESS table as TCRdb keeps it, with only in-frame sequences that have V and J called. A part of the clones is gone; compared with another copy, unresolved V genes explain less than half, and the rest is unexplained. D and trimming were read from the DNA, whereas the V and J calls and clone size are those reported in that table. For this sample there are fewer than 100,000 clones; under 95% appear just once. The top ten constitute around 0.32% of the sample.

The CDR1 and CDR2 encoded by the germline V gene are SGHRS and YFSETQ. V is pared back by 1 base and J by 0 bases, with 11 bases lying between the germline termini. Reading from cysteine to phenylalanine, the CDR3 counts 17 amino acids. Only the CDR3 portion is preserved as DNA: 51 bases, with reading frame beginning at the first base. This clonotype was obtained from a human donor who received a combined kidney and bone marrow transplant. The rearrangement joined TRBV5-1 to TRBJ2-6; the D gene identity is not certain. Specimen: Tregs from blood, collected before the transplant. This receptor has the CDR3 CASSLPGINSGANVLTF. DNA sequence: TGCGCCAGCAGCTTGCCAGGAATAAACTCTGGGGCCAACGTCCTGACTTTC.